This T cell receptor beta chain was identified in a study of a mutant IDH1 vaccine in newly diagnosed glioma. Study-level information: Mean patient age was around 40 years; approximately 62% were male and about 40% female.

With 4 bases removed from V and 0 bases from J, the gap between germline ends came to 16 bases. CDR3 length equals 16 residues. Germline loops: CDR1 SGDLS, CDR2 YYNGEE. Profiled with immunoSEQ multiplex PCR; TCRdb holds only in-frame clones, not every one. The sample carries 40,000 or so clones, roughly 78% recorded once. This clone was seen only a few times. Noted time point: baseline, week 1 (first vaccination visit). Specified treatment: pre-vaccination baseline after standard-of-care therapy. This sequence originates from a man in his forties with glioma. Some clones in this sample may be carry-over from other donors' samples. The chain couples TRBV9 to TRBJ1-1, with D possibly being TRBD1 (5 bases). Here the sequenced sample was PBMCs, taken from a glioma patient treated with radiotherapy, temozolomide or both. The CDR3 bases are TGTGCCAGCAGCCCCTCAGGGTTACTGTTGAACACTGAAGCTTTCTTT. It yields the protein CASSPSGLLLNTEAFF.